This note documents a single T cell receptor beta chain sequence. Its antigen has not been determined. Base quality data are lacking; no much larger clone is found one base away. This entry belongs to a study of PD-1 blockade in classical Hodgkin lymphoma (dated by TCRdb to about 2020). General notes on the study: Nivolumab dosing was 3 mg/kg intravenously every 2 weeks, continuing until either disease progression or unacceptable toxicity. The study used CyTOF and TCR beta sequencing to define a peripheral blood immune signature of response to PD-1 blockade in classical Hodgkin lymphoma.

The germline V gene gives CDR1 as SQVTM and CDR2 as ANQGSEA. The germline V end is reduced by 4 bases and the J end by 4 bases; junction bases left unmatched: 7. Taken from cysteine to phenylalanine, the CDR3 has 14 residues. Solely the CDR3 DNA is kept, with 42 bases framed from the first base. Genomic DNA was extracted with the Qiagen DNeasy kit from unsorted PBMCs and from negatively selected CD4+ and CD8+ fractions. Using primers that anneal to V and J segments, immunoSEQ multiplex PCR amplified the TCR beta CDR3 regions. A synthetic immune receptor repertoire was used to minimize amplification bias, and any residual bias was removed computationally once sequencing was done. As for the authors' bioinformatics: Custom Python scripts were used to quantify repertoire diversity as the Shannon entropy index. Unsorted, CD4+ and CD8+ repertoires were examined separately, except in combined analyses, for which CD4+ and CD8+ sequences were merged in silico. A clone counted as expanded when the clone's frequency after treatment rose at least 2-fold relative to C1D1, and clones undetected at baseline were given a pseudocount of 0.5. Clones with 0 or 1 copy at C1D1 were classified as singleton clones, and clones with 2 or more copies were classified as non-singleton clones. Clones expanded in unsorted samples were annotated as CD4+, CD8+ or unknown by matching protein sequences in sorted samples from the same patient. Wilcoxon tests were applied to paired samples to test diversity changes from C1D1 to C4D1. The immuneACCESS repertoire file appears here via TCRdb, limited to in-frame rearrangements. These files lack a portion of the clones; in checked studies, under half of the deficit traces to unresolved V genes, and the cause of the others is not known. V and J calls and clone size are those listed in that table; D and trimming were worked out from the DNA. Counted in this sample were more than 40,000 clones; roughly 70% of them appeared once. The top ten constitute approximately 20% of the sample.

The time point label corresponds to: cycle 1 day 1 (C1D1), immediately before nivolumab initiation. Every trial patient had relapsed following autologous stem cell transplantation, and prior brentuximab vedotin exposure was what differed among cohorts A, B and C. The trial cohort included 50 or so patients with relapsed/refractory classical Hodgkin lymphoma, and each patient had a best overall response of complete response, partial response or progressive disease. Trial patients were treated with single-agent nivolumab in the multi-cohort phase II CheckMate 205 trial. An independent review committee assessed best overall response by applying the 2007 International Working Group response criteria. Trial PBMCs were obtained immediately prior to nivolumab initiation (C1D1) and on therapy at cycle 2 day 1 and cycle 4 day 1. Peripheral blood was collected in 8 mL Vacutainer Cell Preparation Tubes, from which PBMCs were isolated by centrifugation and then cryopreserved.

On the study overall, not on this receptor specifically: Newly diagnosed patients were reported to have lower baseline TCR diversity than healthy donors, and relapsed/refractory patients were reported to have lower baseline TCR diversity still. Trial patients achieving complete response had baseline diversity similar to newly diagnosed patients, whereas partial responders and progressors had significantly lower diversity. Lower diversity was observed in patients in whom nivolumab was started less than 1 year after ASCT, and these patients were excluded from later analyses so that confounding by immune reconstitution would be avoided. The study covered only a single clinical trial cohort, and the causes of the repertoire differences, possibly disease activity or prior therapy, were still not defined. CD4+ but not CD8+ TCR diversity rose significantly by C4D1 (p=0.0027 vs p=0.16), most apparent in complete responders (p=0.02).

The input for sequencing was peripheral blood mononuclear cells (PBMCs), taken at baseline. The receptor's source is a human donor with classical Hodgkin lymphoma. Rearrangement joined TRBV29-1 to TRBJ2-5; TRBD1 lines up with 9 middle nucleotides. The CDR3 is CSVVGQGRGETQYF. The sequenced DNA is TGCAGCGTTGTTGGACAGGGGCGAGGAGAGACCCAGTACTTC.